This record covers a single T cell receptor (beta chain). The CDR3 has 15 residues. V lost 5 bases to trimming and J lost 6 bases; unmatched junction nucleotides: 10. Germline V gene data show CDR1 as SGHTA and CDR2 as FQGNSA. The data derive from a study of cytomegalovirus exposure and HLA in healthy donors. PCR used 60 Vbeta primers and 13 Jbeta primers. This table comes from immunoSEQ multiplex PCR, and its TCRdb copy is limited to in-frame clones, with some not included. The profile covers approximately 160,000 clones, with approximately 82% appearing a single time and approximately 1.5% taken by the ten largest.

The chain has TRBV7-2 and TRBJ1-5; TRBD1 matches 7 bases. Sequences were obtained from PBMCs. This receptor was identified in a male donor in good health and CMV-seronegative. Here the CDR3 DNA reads TGTGCCAGCAGCCCCCCAGGGGGTTTATTTCAGCCCCAGCATTTT. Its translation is CASSPPGGLFQPQHF.